The present T cell receptor beta chain was sequenced within a study of CD8+CD57+ T cells in acquired aplastic anemia. Study details: Sorted CD4+ and CD8+ cells yielded DNA averaging approximately 3 ug.

In the case of this clonotype: Its antigen is not identified.

Genomic DNA was employed as the template in profiling TCR beta VDJ and CDR3. TCRdb reprocessed the reads via MiXCR and lists one record per CDR3 protein. The sample includes 160,000 or so distinct CDR3 sequences, less than 50% of them seen just once. Regarding the study as a whole: Patients did not significantly differ from controls in CD8+ Simpson's diversity. Overlapping CD8+ CDR3 repertoires of patients and controls contained approximately 29 shared sequences.

Sequencing was done on patients that had shown CD8+CD57+ cell expansion by flow cytometry. Each of the patients presented with severe acquired aplastic anemia. The specimen was sorted CD4+, CD8+, or CD8+CD57+ T cells (not recorded which) from PBMCs. The receptor was derived from a human donor with aplastic anemia.

The CDR3 sequence: CASSSGNFYEQYF. DNA of the CDR3: TGTGCCAGCAGCTCCGGAAACTTCTACGAGCAGTACTTC. The V and J genes are TRBV5-6 and TRBJ2-7; D not resolved. The CDR3 loop spans 13 amino acids. CDR1 and CDR2 (germline): SGHDT, YYEEEE. V was clipped by 3 bases and J by 3 bases, with 10 bases between them.